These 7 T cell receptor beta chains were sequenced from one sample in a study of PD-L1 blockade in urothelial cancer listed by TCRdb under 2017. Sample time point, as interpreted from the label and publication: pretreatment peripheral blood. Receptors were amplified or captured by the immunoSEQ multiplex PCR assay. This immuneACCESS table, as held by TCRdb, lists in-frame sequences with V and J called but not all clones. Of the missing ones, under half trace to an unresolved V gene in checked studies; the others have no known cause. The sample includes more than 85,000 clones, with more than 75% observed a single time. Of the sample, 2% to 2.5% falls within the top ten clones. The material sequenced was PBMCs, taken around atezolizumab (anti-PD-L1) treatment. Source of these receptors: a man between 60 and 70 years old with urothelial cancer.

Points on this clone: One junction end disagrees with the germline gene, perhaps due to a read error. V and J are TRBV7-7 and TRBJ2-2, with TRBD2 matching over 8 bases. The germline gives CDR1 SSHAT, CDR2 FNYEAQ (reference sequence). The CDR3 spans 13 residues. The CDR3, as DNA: TGTGCTAGCAGCTTAAGCGGGGGCGGGGAGCTGTTTTTT. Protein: CASSLSGGGELFF.

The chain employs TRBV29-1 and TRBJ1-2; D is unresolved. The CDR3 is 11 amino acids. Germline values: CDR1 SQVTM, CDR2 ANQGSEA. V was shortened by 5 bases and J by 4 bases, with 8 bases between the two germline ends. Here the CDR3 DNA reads TGCAGCGTTCTAAGCTTCTATGGCTACACCTTC. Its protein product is CSVLSFYGYTF.

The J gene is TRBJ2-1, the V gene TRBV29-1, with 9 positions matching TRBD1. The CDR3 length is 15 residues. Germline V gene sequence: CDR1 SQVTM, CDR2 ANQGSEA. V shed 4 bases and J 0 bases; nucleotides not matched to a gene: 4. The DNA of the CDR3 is TGCAGCGTTGTGGGACAGGGAAGCTCCTACAATGAGCAGTTCTTC. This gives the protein CSVVGQGSSYNEQFF.

CDR3 in DNA: TGCAGCGTTGAGCTCGGGAATTCCTACGAGCAGTACTTC. Translating it yields CSVELGNSYEQYF. This chain links TRBV29-1 with TRBJ2-7; possible D gene TRBD2, 5 bases. The V gene's germline CDR1 is SQVTM and CDR2 ANQGSEA. With 3 bases removed from V and 1 base from J, the gap between germline ends came to 10 bases. CDR3 length: 13 amino acids.

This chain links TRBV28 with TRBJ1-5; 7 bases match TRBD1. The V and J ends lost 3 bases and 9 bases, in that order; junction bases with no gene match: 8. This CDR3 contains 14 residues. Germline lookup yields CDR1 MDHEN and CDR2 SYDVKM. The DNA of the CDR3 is TGTGCCAGCAGTTTCTCGACAGGGAGCGGGCCCCAGCATTTT. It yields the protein CASSFSTGSGPQHF.

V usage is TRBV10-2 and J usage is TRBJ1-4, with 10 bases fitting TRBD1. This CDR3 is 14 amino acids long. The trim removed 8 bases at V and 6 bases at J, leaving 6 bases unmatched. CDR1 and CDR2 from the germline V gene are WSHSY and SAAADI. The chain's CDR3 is CASLSGTGDEKLFF. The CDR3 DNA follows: TGCGCCAGCCTCTCCGGGACAGGGGATGAAAAACTGTTTTTT.

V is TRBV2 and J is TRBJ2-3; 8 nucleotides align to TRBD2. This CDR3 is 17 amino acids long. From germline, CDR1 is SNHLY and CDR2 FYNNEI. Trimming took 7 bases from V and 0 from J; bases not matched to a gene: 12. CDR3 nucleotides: TGTGCCAGCATAGGGGAGGTAGCGGGGAAAAGCACAGATACGCAGTATTTT. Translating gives CASIGEVAGKSTDTQYF. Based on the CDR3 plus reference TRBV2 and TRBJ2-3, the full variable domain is EPEVTQTPSHQVTQMGQEVILRCVPISNHLYFYWYRQILGQKVEFLVSFYNNEISEKSEIFDDQFSVERPDGSNFTLKIRSTKLEDSAMYFCASIGEVAGKSTDTQYFGPGTRLTVL.